This T cell receptor beta chain comes out of a study of technical replicates of blood from a handful of donors. TCRdb's copy holds only in-frame clones and misses some; the assay was immunoSEQ multiplex PCR. The table includes roughly 80,000 clones, 90% to 95% detected once. Material for sequencing was T cells isolated from PBMCs. The receptor was derived from a human donor in good health.

The DNA of the CDR3 is TGTGCCAGCAGTGAGGGGGCTAAGCAGTACTTC. It is translated as CASSEGAKQYF. The chain couples TRBV2 to TRBJ2-7; D perhaps matches TRBD1 (6 bases). Per the germline V gene, CDR1 is SNHLY and CDR2 is FYNNEI. The CDR3 consists of 11 residues. Trimming took off 3 bases at V and 8 bases at J, with 8 bases between the two ends.